This passage covers 32 T cell receptor beta chains from one sample sequenced in a study of shared clonotypes between healthy human individuals. This table comes from immunoSEQ multiplex PCR, and its TCRdb copy is limited to in-frame clones, with some not included. The sample holds 490,000 or so clones, 70% to 80% seen once. Sequenced: PBMCs. These receptors were collected from a woman aged 40 to 50 in good health. Some clones in this sample may be carry-over from other donors' samples.

The chain has TRBV5-1 and TRBJ2-2; TRBD2 aligns across 11 bases. V lost 4 bases to trimming and J lost 1 base; unmatched junction nucleotides: 6. CDR3 size: 17 residues. Germline CDR1 is SGHRS and CDR2 is YFSETQ. The CDR3 sequence is CASSMRLAGMNTGELFF. In nucleotides, the CDR3 is TGCGCCAGCAGCATGAGACTAGCGGGGATGAACACCGGGGAGCTGTTTTTT. Drawing the rest from reference TRBV5-1 and TRBJ2-2, the complete variable domain is KAGVTQTPRYLIKTRGQQVTLSCSPISGHRSVSWYQQTPGQGLQFLFEYFSETQRNKGNFPGRFSGRQFSNSRSEMNVSTLELGDSALYLCASSMRLAGMNTGELFFGEGSRLTVL.

This clone was seen ten or more times. This sequence joins TRBV4-2 and TRBJ2-1; 9 nucleotides align to TRBD1. V was clipped by 5 bases and J by 3 bases; unmatched bases: 8. The CDR3 extends over 16 amino acids. Germline lookup yields CDR1 LGHNA and CDR2 YNFKEQ. CDR3 sequence (DNA): TGTGCCAGCAGCGGCTCCTCGGGACAGGGCTACAATGAGCAGTTCTTC. Translating it yields CASSGSSGQGYNEQFF.

This clone turned up a few times. The chain links TRBV18 to TRBJ1-2; unclear D gene. Germline V gene sequence: CDR1 KGHSH, CDR2 LQKENI. The CDR3 contains 15 residues. The V end was cut by 3 bases, the J end by 4 bases, with 15 bases between. The DNA of the CDR3 is TGTGCCAGCTCACCTGGCAGCTATAACTCCTATGGCTACACCTTC. Protein: CASSPGSYNSYGYTF.

This chain connects TRBV5-5 to TRBJ2-5; D not certain. Between the trimmed V and J ends, which lost 0 bases and 4 bases, there was a span of 13 bases. CDR1 and CDR2 (germline): SGHKS, YYEKEE (reference sequence). The CDR3 runs 15 residues. CDR3 nucleotide sequence: TGTGCCAGCAGCTTGGATCCAGGACCGGGAGAGACCCAGTACTTC. It specifies CASSLDPGPGETQYF.

The chain couples TRBV5-1 to TRBJ1-5, with TRBD1 as a possible D gene (5 bases). The CDR3 totals 15 residues. V lost 3 bases, J lost 0 bases, and 10 bases lay in between. Germline values: CDR1 SGHRS, CDR2 YFSETQ. CDR3 sequence: CASSWDGASNQPQHF. CDR3 DNA sequence: TGCGCCAGCAGCTGGGATGGGGCTAGCAATCAGCCCCAGCATTTT.

This chain uses TRBV6-1 with TRBJ1-5, with D tentatively TRBD1 (6 bases). The CDR3 totals 13 residues. V lost 5 bases and J lost 4, with 9 bases in between. Germline V gives CDR1 MNHNS, CDR2 SASEGT. The CDR3 DNA is TGTGCCAGCAGTCTCGGACAGAATCAGCCCCAGCATTTT. This encodes CASSLGQNQPQHF.

The rearrangement links TRBV7-2 to TRBJ2-1, with D perhaps TRBD2 (5 bases). CDR3 size: 13 residues. The germline gives CDR1 SGHTA, CDR2 FQGNSA. Between the trimmed V and J ends, which lost 0 bases and 6 bases, there was a span of 6 bases. Written as DNA, the CDR3 is TGTGCCAGCAGCTTAGCGACTATCAATGAGCAGTTCTTC. Amino acids: CASSLATINEQFF.

V usage is TRBV10-3 and J usage is TRBJ2-2; D uncertain. The CDR3 is made up of 13 amino acids. The germline V and J ends were trimmed by 4 bases and 1 base, with 4 bases remaining between them. Germline CDR1 is ENHRY and CDR2 is SYGVKD. CDR3 region: CAISGRNTGELFF. The CDR3 DNA follows: TGTGCCATCAGTGGGCGGAACACCGGGGAGCTGTTTTTT.

The J gene is TRBJ2-7, the V gene TRBV16; TRBD1 matches at 9 bases. Germline-derived CDR1 and CDR2 are KGHSY and FQNENV. This CDR3 has 17 residues. Trimming at V came to 4 bases and at J to 0 bases, leaving 10 bases not matched to a gene. The CDR3 sequence: CASSPPARDRVSYEQYF. The CDR3 coding sequence is TGTGCCAGCAGCCCTCCAGCACGGGACAGGGTCTCCTACGAGCAGTACTTC.

V gene TRBV5-1 combines with J gene TRBJ2-7; D possibly matches TRBD1 or TRBD2 (7 bases each). The CDR3 covers 14 residues. Germline-derived CDR1 and CDR2 are SGHRS and YFSETQ. V lost 4 bases to trimming and J lost 6 bases, with 17 bases between them. The CDR3 loop is CASSGDRASGEQYF. CDR3 sequence (DNA): TGCGCCAGCAGCGGAGACAGGGCTAGCGGCGAGCAGTACTTC.

In the case of this clone: One end of the junction varies from germline; a read error may be responsible. The gene calls are TRBV6-6 and TRBJ1-1; D call uncertain. The CDR3 length is 16 residues. Germline lookup yields CDR1 MNHNY and CDR2 SVGAGI (reference sequence). The CDR3 here is CASSYSRAEKNTEVFF. As DNA, the CDR3 is TGTGCCAGCAGTTACTCTCGGGCAGAAAAGAACACTGAAGTTTTCTTT.

The V gene is TRBV2, the J gene TRBJ2-1; 9 bases line up with TRBD2. V lost 2 bases to trimming and J lost 3 bases; unmatched junction nucleotides: 2. The CDR3 extends over 15 amino acids. The germline CDR1 and CDR2 sequences are SNHLY and FYNNEI. The CDR3 DNA reads TGTGCCAGCAGTGAACTAGCGGGGTACTACAATGAGCAGTTCTTC. It specifies CASSELAGYYNEQFF.

V usage is TRBV2 and J usage is TRBJ2-5, with 9 positions matching TRBD1. The CDR3 is made up of 14 amino acids. J lost 5 bases, V lost 6 bases, and 7 bases had no gene match. Germline V gene sequence: CDR1 SNHLY, CDR2 FYNNEI. The CDR3, as DNA: TGTGCCAGCAGCCGGACAGGGGCTAGGGAGACCCAGTACTTC. Its protein product is CASSRTGARETQYF.

This clone came up once. This chain uses TRBV18 with TRBJ2-7, with 7 bases lining up with TRBD2. CDR3 length equals 13 residues. Unmatched junction bases numbered 1, after V lost 3 bases and J lost 2 bases. Germline-derived CDR1 and CDR2 are KGHSH and LQKENI. The CDR3 region is CASSPGTTYEQYF. As DNA, the CDR3 is TGTGCCAGCTCACCTGGGACTACCTACGAGCAGTACTTC. Together with reference TRBV18 and TRBJ2-7, the CDR3 gives the full variable domain: NAGVMQNPRHLVRRRGQEARLRCSPMKGHSHVYWYRQLPEEGLKFMVYLQKENIIDESGMPKERFSAEFPKEGPSILRIQQVVRGDSAAYFCASSPGTTYEQYFGPGTRLTVT.

V and J are TRBV7-8 and TRBJ2-7; 9 bases map to TRBD2. The length of the CDR3 is 16 residues. Losses at the gene ends were 7 bases for V and 6 bases for J; bases not matched to a gene: 16. CDR1 and CDR2 from the germline V gene are SGHVS and FQNEAQ. In DNA, the CDR3 is TGTGCCAGCAAAAGGGGCGGGAGGGCCCTAGGGTCCGAGCAGTACTTC. It translates to CASKRGGRALGSEQYF.

The chain combines TRBV30 with TRBJ2-1; 7 nucleotides match TRBD2. The junction had 6 bases not matched to a gene; V was cut back by 3 bases and J by 4 bases. Germline V gene data show CDR1 as GTSNPN and CDR2 as SVGIG (reference sequence). CDR3 length equals 14 residues. The CDR3 loop reads CAWRTSLSYNEQFF. CDR3 sequence (DNA): TGTGCCTGGAGGACTAGCCTATCATACAATGAGCAGTTCTTC.

This clone came up a few times. V gene TRBV7-9 combines with J gene TRBJ2-1; 7 bases match TRBD2. This CDR3 spans 15 amino acids. Trimming cost V 6 bases and J 2 bases; bases outside gene matches: 7. Germline CDR1 SEHNR, CDR2 FQNEAQ (reference sequence). CDR3 loop: CASRYRGSPYNEQFF. CDR3 nucleotide sequence: TGTGCCAGCAGGTACCGCGGGAGTCCCTACAATGAGCAGTTCTTC.

This rearrangement joins TRBV18 to TRBJ2-5; 8 positions match TRBD1. Germline CDR1 reads KGHSH; CDR2 reads LQKENI. The CDR3 totals 13 residues. The ends lost 6 bases at V and 5 bases at J; junction bases unmatched: 5. In nucleotides, the CDR3 is TGTGCCAGCTCGCTCAGGGGGCGTGAGACCCAGTACTTC. The encoded protein is CASSLRGRETQYF.

The chain employs TRBV7-3 and TRBJ2-5; TRBD2 agrees at 14 bases. Per the germline V gene, CDR1 is SGHTA and CDR2 is FQGTGA. This CDR3 has 19 amino acids. V trimming: 0 bases; J trimming: 3 bases; junction bases outside the gene matches: 9. CDR3 region: CASSLTSGTSGRVEETQYF. The CDR3 region has the DNA TGTGCCAGCAGCTTAACCTCCGGGACTAGCGGGAGAGTTGAAGAGACCCAGTACTTC.

V usage is TRBV29-1 and J usage is TRBJ2-1, with 7 bases identical to TRBD1. The CDR3 has 15 residues. V gave up 1 base and J gave up 1 base; unmatched junction bases: 4. The germline V gene has CDR1 SQVTM and CDR2 ANQGSEA. The CDR3 spells CSVEGYRGSYNEQFF. CDR3 bases: TGCAGCGTTGAAGGCTACAGGGGTTCCTACAATGAGCAGTTCTTC.

The chain employs TRBV6-5 and TRBJ2-3; tentative D call: TRBD2 (7 bases). CDR3 length: 14 amino acids. Trimming pared 6 bases from V and 8 bases from J, leaving 18 bases between. Germline loops: CDR1 MNHEY, CDR2 SVGAGI. In nucleotides, the CDR3 is TGTGCCAGCAGCCGGGGGGCGGGGGCTGGTACGCAGTATTTT. Protein sequence: CASSRGAGAGTQYF.

V usage is TRBV10-3 and J usage is TRBJ1-1; D call uncertain. Trimming removed 4 bases at V and 0 bases at J, with 9 bases between. Germline V lookup: CDR1 ENHRY, CDR2 SYGVKD. This CDR3 spans 14 amino acids. CDR3 bases: TGTGCCATCAGTGCTAATCCGTTGAACACTGAAGCTTTCTTT. This encodes CAISANPLNTEAFF.

The chain is built from TRBV7-2 and TRBJ1-3; no clear D gene. Trimming shortened V by 6 bases and J by 7 bases, and 10 bases separated the two germline ends. The CDR3 extends over 12 amino acids. The germline gives CDR1 SGHTA, CDR2 FQGNSA. The CDR3 here is CASSPRPNTIYF. Here the CDR3 DNA reads TGTGCCAGCAGTCCTCGACCTAACACCATATATTTT.

The chain is built from TRBV2 and TRBJ1-1, with D possibly TRBD1 on 6 matching bases. CDR1 is SNHLY, CDR2 FYNNEI, per germline. Between the trimmed V and J ends, which lost 7 bases and 0 bases, there was a span of 15 bases. CDR3 length equals 15 residues. This chain's CDR3 is CASNGGAGMNTEAFF. The DNA of the CDR3 is TGTGCCAGCAATGGGGGGGCAGGGATGAACACTGAAGCTTTCTTT. Full variable domain (rest looked up from reference TRBV2 and TRBJ1-1): EPEVTQTPSHQVTQMGQEVILRCVPISNHLYFYWYRQILGQKVEFLVSFYNNEISEKSEIFDDQFSVERPDGSNFTLKIRSTKLEDSAMYFCASNGGAGMNTEAFFGQGTRLTVV.

The gene calls are TRBV6-6 and TRBJ2-7, with a possible D match to TRBD2 (6 bases). The V and J ends lost 8 bases and 4 bases respectively, with 18 bases between them. The CDR3 extends over 14 amino acids. Looked up from germline, CDR1 is MNHNY and CDR2 is SVGAGI (reference sequence). CDR3 loop: CASQLREGGYEQYF. The CDR3, as DNA: TGTGCCAGCCAGCTCCGGGAAGGAGGGTACGAGCAGTACTTC.

The CDR3 region has the DNA TGTGCCAGCAGTGAAGCGTCCTCTACCTACAATGAGCAGTTCTTC. Translation gives CASSEASSTYNEQFF. This chain joins TRBV2 and TRBJ2-1; D is unresolved. CDR1 is SNHLY and CDR2 is FYNNEI in the germline V gene. The CDR3 spans 15 residues. V was clipped by 0 bases and J by 2 bases, with 8 bases between them.

The CDR3 reads CAWSVAFREQYF. In nucleotides, the CDR3 is TGTGCCTGGAGTGTAGCGTTTCGGGAGCAGTACTTC. The chain has TRBV30 and TRBJ2-7, with D unclear. CDR3 length: 12 residues. V was cut by 0 bases and J by 7 bases, with 10 bases left in between. CDR1 and CDR2 from the germline V gene are GTSNPN and SVGIG (reference sequence).

This rearrangement joins TRBV9 to TRBJ1-3, with D possibly being TRBD1 (5 bases). The CDR3 extends over 15 amino acids. The germline V gene encodes CDR1 SGDLS and CDR2 YYNGEE. Trimming left V 3 bases short and J 0 bases short, with 10 bases between. The CDR3 sequence: CASSERGISGNTIYF. The CDR3 coding sequence is TGTGCCAGCAGCGAAAGGGGCATCTCTGGAAACACCATATATTTT.

The J gene is TRBJ1-1, the V gene TRBV7-9; D possibly corresponds to TRBD1 (6 bases). CDR1 is SEHNR and CDR2 is FQNEAQ in the germline V gene (reference sequence). V was shortened by 3 bases and J by 2 bases, with 13 bases between the two germline ends. This CDR3 has 15 amino acids. As DNA, the CDR3 is TGTGCCAGCAGCTTTGGCGGGGGGCGAAACACTGAAGCTTTCTTT. It yields the protein CASSFGGGRNTEAFF.

The chain combines TRBV7-2 with TRBJ1-2; weak D call: TRBD1 (5 bases). V was trimmed by 1 base and J by 4 bases, leaving 10 bases between them. Germline V gives CDR1 SGHTA, CDR2 FQGNSA. This CDR3 is 14 amino acids long. The CDR3 DNA reads TGTGCCAGCAGCTTAGATCTGGGACCCTATGGCTACACCTTC. It codes for CASSLDLGPYGYTF.

As to this clone: A far larger clone is one base from this, pointing to a likely read error. V and J are TRBV5-8 and TRBJ2-7, with TRBD1 as a possible D gene (5 bases). The germline gives CDR1 SGHTS, CDR2 YDEGEE. The CDR3 spans 15 residues. Here the CDR3 reads CASSHNVETAYEQYF. In nucleotides, the CDR3 is TGTGCCAGCAGCCACAACGTTGAGACAGCCTATGAGCAGTACTTC.

The rearrangement uses TRBV2 and TRBJ1-2; 7 bases are shared with TRBD1. Germline V gene data show CDR1 as SNHLY and CDR2 as FYNNEI. V trimming: 3 bases; J trimming: 7 bases; junction bases outside the gene matches: 17. This CDR3 comprises 17 residues. CDR3 amino acids: CASSERQLTGMRFGYTF. CDR3 nucleotides: TGTGCCAGCAGTGAGCGCCAACTGACAGGGATGCGTTTTGGCTACACCTTC.